These 8 T cell receptor beta chains came from one sample sequenced in a study of neurological immune-mediated disorders. One entry per CDR3 protein results from TCRdb running MiXCR on the 5' RACE reads. The sample shows tens of thousands of distinct CDR3 sequences, 12% of them seen only once. Sequencing input: PBMCs. These receptor sequences come from a man in his 60s in good health.

This clonotype was found many times. V gene TRBV20-1 combines with J gene TRBJ1-2; 8 positions agree with TRBD1. This CDR3 is built from 15 residues. Trimming took 2 bases from V and 7 from J; bases not matched to a gene: 12. Germline V gene data show CDR1 as DFQATT and CDR2 as SNEGSKA (reference sequence). The DNA of the CDR3 is TGCAGTGCTAGAAACGCCGACAGGGGATCTGGTGGCTACACCTTC. It codes for CSARNADRGSGGYTF.

Concerning this clonotype: No conserved phenylalanine or tryptophan is present at the end of the CDR3, so a read error is the likely explanation. The genes are TRBV11-2 and TRBJ2-7; a weak D match, TRBD1 (6 bases). The CDR3 has 14 amino acids. V was shortened by 1 base and J by 6 bases, with 13 bases between the two germline ends. From germline, CDR1 is SGHAT and CDR2 FQNNGV. In DNA form, the CDR3 reads TGTGCCAGCAGCTTAGGGTTCCTGGGGGCCGAGCAGTACATC. Amino acid sequence: CASSLGFLGAEQYI.

The chain employs TRBV6-1 and TRBJ2-2; tentative D call: TRBD1 (7 bases). Trimming removed 5 bases at V and 0 bases at J, with 10 bases between. Germline-derived CDR1 and CDR2 are MNHNS and SASEGT. The CDR3 covers 15 residues. This chain's CDR3 is CASSTRGANTGELFF. The CDR3 DNA sequence: TGTGCCAGCAGTACCAGGGGGGCGAACACCGGGGAGCTGTTTTTT.

By share of the sample, this clonotype is medium-sized. The gene calls are TRBV5-1 and TRBJ2-3, with a weak D call TRBD1 (6 bases). The CDR3 spans 15 residues. Germline CDR1 reads SGHRS; CDR2 reads YFSETQ. With 6 bases removed from V and 2 bases from J, the gap between germline ends came to 16 bases. The CDR3 sequence: CASMKDSYITDTQYF. The CDR3 bases are TGCGCCAGCATGAAGGACAGCTACATCACAGATACGCAGTATTTT.

This clonotype was recorded many times. The gene calls are TRBV20-1 and TRBJ2-5; no firm D call. V dropped 0 bases and J dropped 5 bases, with 7 bases sitting between them. CDR1 and CDR2 from the germline V gene are DFQATT and SNEGSKA (reference sequence). This CDR3 spans 12 amino acids. The CDR3 loop reads CSARDGVETQYF. The CDR3 DNA reads as TGCAGTGCTAGAGATGGCGTGGAGACCCAGTACTTC.

This clonotype was counted at least ten times. This chain links TRBV4-3 with TRBJ2-7; D might be TRBD2 (6 bases). Trimming stripped 6 bases from V and 6 bases from J, with 27 bases between. Germline V gives CDR1 LGHNA, CDR2 YSLEER. This CDR3 has 17 residues. In DNA form, the CDR3 reads TGCGCCAGCAGACGAACACTTTACGGGAGTACCTTGGGCGAGCAGTACTTC. The encoded protein is CASRRTLYGSTLGEQYF.

Notes on this clonotype: A read error may account for a junction end that differs from germline. The chain carries TRBV7-9 and TRBJ1-6; D is unresolved. This CDR3 contains 13 residues. Looked up from germline, CDR1 is SEHNR and CDR2 is FQNEAQ (reference sequence). The CDR3 DNA is TGTGCCAGTAGCTACCAAGGAGATTCACCCCTCCGCTTT. Residues: CASSYQGDSPLRF.

This clonotype appeared many times. The DNA of the CDR3 is TGTGCCAGCAGGGGTTACTCGGTCTCTGAAGCTTTCTTT. Translation: CASRGYSVSEAFF. This chain joins TRBV28 and TRBJ1-1; D is ambiguous. Trimming left V 6 bases short and J 6 bases short, with 14 bases between. CDR3 length: 13 residues. Germline CDR1 reads MDHEN; CDR2 reads SYDVKM. Full variable domain (outside the CDR3, taken from reference TRBV28 and TRBJ1-1): DVKVTQSSRYLVKRTGEKVFLECVQDMDHENMFWYRQDPGLGLRLIYFSYDVKMKEKGDIPEGYSVSREKKERFSLILESASTNQTSMYLCASRGYSVSEAFFGQGTRLTVV.